The entry that follows covers one TCR beta chain sequence. The germline V gene encodes CDR1 SEHNR and CDR2 FQNEAQ (reference sequence). The CDR3 has 17 amino acids. V shed 0 bases and J 4 bases; nucleotides not matched to a gene: 10. This specimen comes from a study of blood T cell repertoires in COVID-19. The overall study: From the United States, Italy and Spain came samples of acute and convalescent COVID-19. PBMCs, B-cell-depleted T cells, or T cells were the source of the cDNA or gDNA that made up the material.

As originally analysed: How many nucleated cells were present was estimated from reference gene primer amplification. Sequencing was performed with immunoSEQ multiplex PCR; in TCRdb, only in-frame clones are kept and a portion is missing. V and J calls and clone size are given by that table; D and trimming were obtained from the DNA. Among 75,000 to 90,000 clones listed, just under 85% were seen once. The chain uses TRBV7-9 and TRBJ2-5; 8 nucleotides agree with TRBD1. Material: peripheral blood. This receptor was identified in a man older than 75 with active or convalescent COVID-19. DNA of the CDR3: TGTGCCAGCAGCTTAGCGCTTCTACAGGGGGACGGAGAGACCCAGTACTTC. Translating it yields CASSLALLQGDGETQYF.